The 27 T cell receptor beta chains given below trace back to one sample, sequenced in a study of T cells in Graves' hyperthyroidism and ophthalmopathy. Amplified TCR beta CDR3 regions came from RNA transcripts. First-round RT-PCR targeting the TCR CDR3 was performed with the HTBI primer set. From the multiplex PCR reads, TCRdb called clonotypes with MiXCR, one entry per CDR3 protein. In the table there are about 840,000 distinct CDR3 sequences, more than 30% of which are singletons. The sample taken for sequencing was blood. These receptors came from a man aged 18 to 29 with Graves' hyperthyroidism.

The chain carries TRBV5-1 and TRBJ1-2; 10 bases are shared with TRBD1. Germline CDR1 reads SGHRS; CDR2 reads YFSETQ. The CDR3 has 15 residues. Trimming cost V 3 bases and J 4 bases; bases outside gene matches: 6. The CDR3 DNA reads TGCGCCAGCAGCTCCGGACAGGGGGATCCCTATGGCTACACCTTC. This sequence encodes CASSSGQGDPYGYTF. The entire variable domain, with the rest obtained from reference TRBV5-1 and TRBJ1-2, is as follows: KAGVTQTPRYLIKTRGQQVTLSCSPISGHRSVSWYQQTPGQGLQFLFEYFSETQRNKGNFPGRFSGRQFSNSRSEMNVSTLELGDSALYLCASSSGQGDPYGYTFGSGTRLTVV.

The sample holds a few counts of this clonotype. The CDR3 nucleotides read TGTGCCAGCAGCTTCACAGGGGCTGGTGAAGCTTTCTTT. It specifies CASSFTGAGEAFF. This chain joins TRBV7-9 and TRBJ1-1; 7 bases align to TRBD1. This CDR3 comprises 13 residues. The junction had 5 bases not matched to a gene; V was cut back by 3 bases and J by 7 bases. The germline V gene has CDR1 SEHNR and CDR2 FQNEAQ (reference sequence).

V and J are TRBV12-5 and TRBJ1-1; D uncertain. This CDR3 has 13 residues. V was clipped by 6 bases and J by 4 bases, with 12 bases between them. CDR1 and CDR2 (germline): LGHNT, FRNRAP. The CDR3 nucleotides read TGTGCTAGTGGCAACGGAGTGAGCACTGAAGCTTTCTTT. Encoded protein: CASGNGVSTEAFF.

This clonotype was observed at least ten times. The chain links TRBV6-5 to TRBJ1-2; a weak D match, TRBD1 (6 bases). Per the germline V gene, CDR1 is MNHEY and CDR2 is SVGAGI. The V gene lost 6 bases and the J gene lost 1 base, with 12 bases spanning the gap. The CDR3 length is 14 residues. DNA of the CDR3: TGTGCCAGCAGATCAACAGGGATTAACTATGGCTACACCTTC. It is translated as CASRSTGINYGYTF.

As to this clonotype: This may be a read error, as it is one base from a much larger clone. This CDR3 fails to terminate in the conserved phenylalanine or tryptophan, so it likely reflects a read error. The chain couples TRBV7-6 to TRBJ1-2, with no clear D. Per the germline V gene, CDR1 is SGHVS and CDR2 is FNYEAQ. V lost 3 bases and J 6 bases, leaving 8 bases between the germline ends. This CDR3 spans 12 amino acids. The CDR3 spells CASSLQGDGYTL. The CDR3 bases are TGTGCCAGCAGCTTGCAAGGAGATGGCTACACCTTA.

Note on this clonotype: Given the absence of the conserved phenylalanine or tryptophan at the CDR3 end, a read error is likely. The V gene is TRBV15, the J gene TRBJ1-1; D ambiguous. CDR3 length: 13 amino acids. CDR1 LNHNV and CDR2 YYDKDF come from the germline V gene (reference sequence). CDR3 nucleotides: TGTGCCACCAGCACCCCAGAGAACACTGGAGCTTTCTCT. Residues: CATSTPENTGAFS.

As concerns this clonotype: Since the CDR3 does not end with the conserved phenylalanine or tryptophan, this likely comes from a read error. The rearrangement joins TRBV7-9 to TRBJ1-1; a weak D match, TRBD1 (5 bases). The germline CDR1 and CDR2 sequences are SEHNR and FQNEAQ (reference sequence). CDR3 length: 13 residues. Between the trimmed V and J ends, which lost 5 bases and 0 bases, there was a span of 7 bases. Here the CDR3 reads CASSKGVNTEAFL. Here the CDR3 DNA reads TGTGCCAGCAGCAAAGGGGTGAACACTGAAGCTTTCCTT.

This chain uses TRBV20-1 with TRBJ1-5; D is uncertain. The V gene's germline CDR1 is DFQATT and CDR2 SNEGSKA (reference sequence). The CDR3 is 12 residues long. Deletions cut 6 bases from V and 14 bases from J, with 20 bases between. The DNA of the CDR3 is TGCAGTGCCAAGGGTGAGGCTGTCCACGAGCATTTT. It encodes CSAKGEAVHEHF.

The V and J genes are TRBV11-2 and TRBJ1-4, with D unclear. Germline V lookup: CDR1 SGHAT, CDR2 FQNNGV. CDR3 size: 15 residues. V gave up 7 bases and J gave up 8 bases, with 20 bases separating them. The CDR3 reads CASTVGLSVGEKLFF. The CDR3 DNA reads as TGTGCCAGCACCGTCGGACTGTCCGTTGGGGAAAAACTGTTTTTT.

The V gene is TRBV12-3 or TRBV12-4, the J gene TRBJ1-1, with 8 nucleotides matching TRBD1. V was clipped by 2 bases and J by 3 bases; unmatched bases: 8. The CDR3 contains 16 residues. CDR3 coding DNA: TGTGCCAGCAGTTTACCCGGGACAGGTCTGGACACTGAAGCTTTCTTT. As protein: CASSLPGTGLDTEAFF.

This clonotype was seen a handful of times. This chain joins TRBV5-1 and TRBJ2-7; 7 nucleotides align to TRBD1. The germline CDR1 and CDR2 sequences are SGHRS and YFSETQ. The CDR3 is 13 amino acids. Trimming at V came to 8 bases and at J to 2 bases, leaving 7 bases not matched to a gene. The CDR3: CASARDSPYEQYF. The DNA for the CDR3 is TGCGCCAGTGCCCGGGACAGCCCCTACGAGCAGTACTTC.

Comment on this clonotype: Given a much more abundant clone one base away, this may be a read error. V gene TRBV29-1 combines with J gene TRBJ2-5; a weak D match, TRBD2 (5 bases). The CDR3 spans 12 residues. Germline lookup yields CDR1 SQVTM and CDR2 ANQGSEA. CDR3 amino acids: CSVRAVSEAQYF. The CDR3, as DNA: TGCAGCGTTAGAGCGGTGTCAGAGGCCCAGTACTTC.

The chain uses TRBV29-1 and TRBJ2-3; D is undetermined. Germline lookup yields CDR1 SQVTM and CDR2 ANQGSEA. With 6 bases removed from V and 3 bases from J, the gap between germline ends came to 7 bases. CDR3 size: 11 residues. CDR3 bases: TGCAGCGTCGGTCTGACAGATACGCAGTATTTT. Encoded protein: CSVGLTDTQYF.

The V gene is TRBV6-6, the J gene TRBJ2-2; D unclear. The germline V gene encodes CDR1 MNHNY and CDR2 SVGAGI (reference sequence). V dropped 8 bases and J dropped 2 bases, with 6 bases sitting between them. This CDR3 region has 12 residues. This chain's CDR3 is CASAVNTGELFF. DNA of the CDR3: TGTGCCAGCGCGGTAAACACCGGGGAGCTGTTTTTT.

This clonotype has at least ten counts. The rearrangement links TRBV7-2 to TRBJ1-6, with D unresolved. This CDR3 contains 13 residues. Germline CDR1 and CDR2: SGHTA and FQGNSA. Deletions cut 4 bases from V and 9 bases from J, with 10 bases between. The CDR3 region is CASSSLSASPLHF. In nucleotides, the CDR3 is TGTGCCAGCAGCTCGCTCTCTGCTTCACCCCTCCACTTT.

This clonotype has a count of ten or more. The rearrangement links TRBV7-9 to TRBJ1-3; D not certain. The CDR3 consists of 13 residues. V was pared by 8 bases and J by 4 bases, with 12 bases between. Germline V gene data show CDR1 as SEHNR and CDR2 as FQNEAQ (reference sequence). The CDR3 DNA is TGTGCCAGCCGAGAGGGAATAGGAAACACCATATATTTT. Translating gives CASREGIGNTIYF.

The V and J genes are TRBV6-6 and TRBJ1-6, with 7 bases matching TRBD1. The CDR3 covers 15 residues. The germline V gene encodes CDR1 MNHNY and CDR2 SVGAGI (reference sequence). Trimming cost V 5 bases and J 4 bases; bases outside gene matches: 5. This CDR3 is CASSALTGYNSPLHF. Written as DNA, the CDR3 is TGTGCCAGCAGTGCCCTGACAGGGTATAATTCACCCCTCCACTTT.

This clonotype was recorded a few times. J is TRBJ2-7 and V is TRBV7-2; 11 bases are shared with TRBD2. Germline V gene sequence: CDR1 SGHTA, CDR2 FQGNSA. This CDR3 contains 16 residues. The V and J ends lost 6 bases and 6 bases, in that order; junction bases with no gene match: 13. The CDR3 nucleotides are TGTGCCAGCAGTTCCGGTAGCGGGGGGGTCCTTAGCGAGCAGTACTTC. Translation gives CASSSGSGGVLSEQYF.

V and J are TRBV30 and TRBJ1-5; D gene unclear. Trimming stripped 1 base from V and 3 bases from J, with 7 bases between. Per germline, CDR1 GTSNPN and CDR2 SVGIG (reference sequence). The CDR3 consists of 13 residues. The CDR3 reads CAWSEADNQPQHF. DNA for the CDR3: TGTGCCTGGAGTGAGGCAGACAATCAGCCCCAGCATTTT.

V usage is TRBV12-3 or TRBV12-4 and J usage is TRBJ1-1, with a possible D match to TRBD1 (6 bases). The CDR3 runs 14 residues. The V gene lost 4 bases and the J gene lost 7 bases, with 16 bases spanning the gap. CDR3 coding DNA: TGTGCCAGCAGTTCTTCAGACAGGACGGATGAAGCTTTCTTT. Translating it yields CASSSSDRTDEAFF.

The count of this clonotype is one. A much larger clone lies one base from this, so it may be a read error. For the CDR3, the DNA is TGTGCCAGCAGCCGCCGGGACATCCATCAGCCCCAGCATTTT. Its translation is CASSRRDIHQPQHF. The chain has TRBV7-2 and TRBJ1-5; the D gene is possibly TRBD1 (6 bases). This CDR3 spans 14 amino acids. The V gene lost 5 bases and the J gene lost 5 bases, with 13 bases spanning the gap. Germline CDR1 and CDR2: SGHTA and FQGNSA.

In its sample, this clonotype was seen many times. This chain joins TRBV2 and TRBJ1-4; TRBD1 agrees at 7 bases. The trim removed 7 bases at V and 3 bases at J, leaving 11 bases unmatched. This CDR3 is 16 amino acids long. Looked up from germline, CDR1 is SNHLY and CDR2 is FYNNEI. This chain's CDR3 is CASNFLPGQPNEKLFF. The CDR3 DNA is TGTGCCAGCAATTTCCTTCCGGGACAGCCTAATGAAAAACTGTTTTTT.

In its sample, this clonotype was seen many times. The chain uses TRBV2 and TRBJ2-5; 9 bases are a match to TRBD1. The CDR3 covers 15 residues. Germline V gives CDR1 SNHLY, CDR2 FYNNEI. The V and J ends lost 6 bases and 4 bases, in that order; junction bases with no gene match: 9. The CDR3 protein is CASRQDRGSGETQYF. CDR3 coding DNA: TGTGCCAGCAGACAAGACAGGGGGTCGGGAGAGACCCAGTACTTC.

This clonotype has only a few counts. The chain is built from TRBV6-5 and TRBJ1-2; D is unresolved. The germline V gene encodes CDR1 MNHEY and CDR2 SVGAGI. V was trimmed by 5 bases and J by 0 bases, leaving 4 bases between them. CDR3 size: 12 residues. The CDR3 region is CASSGPNYGYTF. The CDR3, as DNA: TGTGCCAGCAGTGGCCCTAACTATGGCTACACCTTC.

The V and J genes are TRBV19 and TRBJ2-7; the D call may be TRBD1 or TRBD2 (5 bases each). The CDR3 has 14 residues. V dropped 5 bases and J dropped 2 bases, with 13 bases sitting between them. Germline V CDR1 and CDR2: LNHDA, SQIVND (reference sequence). CDR3 amino acids: CASSPGTEAYEQYF. The CDR3 bases are TGTGCCAGTAGTCCCGGGACCGAAGCCTACGAGCAGTACTTC. Full variable domain (missing parts from reference TRBV19 and TRBJ2-7): DGGITQSPKYLFRKEGQNVTLSCEQNLNHDAMYWYRQDPGQGLRLIYYSQIVNDFQKGDIAEGYSVSREKKESFPLTVTSAQKNPTAFYLCASSPGTEAYEQYFGPGTRLTVT.

This clonotype was counted at least ten times. This sequence joins TRBV7-9 and TRBJ1-6; TRBD1 might be the D (5 bases). The germline V gene has CDR1 SEHNR and CDR2 FQNEAQ (reference sequence). The V end was cut by 0 bases, the J end by 9 bases, with 12 bases between. The CDR3 loop spans 15 amino acids. DNA for the CDR3: TGTGCCAGCAGCTTAGCGCGAGGGGCTCGTTCACCCCTCCACTTT. Translated, it gives CASSLARGARSPLHF. Complete variable domain (other parts from reference TRBV7-9 and TRBJ1-6): DTGVSQNPRHKITKRGQNVTFRCDPISEHNRLYWYRQTLGQGPEFLTYFQNEAQLEKSRLLSDRFSAERPKGSFSTLEIQRTEQGDSAMYLCASSLARGARSPLHFGNGTRLTVT.

The rearrangement joins TRBV29-1 to TRBJ1-1; D is unresolved. Germline loops: CDR1 SQVTM, CDR2 ANQGSEA. The CDR3 has 11 residues. CDR3 in amino acids: CSSFLDTEAFF. CDR3 bases: TGCAGTTCCTTCCTCGACACTGAAGCTTTCTTT. The variable domain in full, with the rest retrieved from reference TRBV29-1 and TRBJ1-1, is SAVISQKPSRDICQRGTSLTIQCQVDSQVTMMFWYRQQPGQSLTLIATANQGSEATYESGFVIDKFPISRPNLTFSTLTVSNMSPEDSSIYLCSSFLDTEAFFGQGTRLTVV.